This is a list of T cell receptor beta chains from one sample in a study of CD4 T cells in relation to SARS-CoV-2 and coronaviruses. Only in-frame clones appear in the TCRdb table, and some are missing; sequencing was by immunoSEQ multiplex PCR. The sample holds about 37,000 clones; 80% to 90% are singletons and the top ten take about 3%. The sequencing input was memory CD4+ T cells from PBMCs. These receptors originate from an adult with COVID-19. The CDR3 runs from the conserved cysteine through the conserved F or W. A D gene is named only where the DNA matches it firmly. A row's size may be missing; if present it is once, few, many or a size class.

J: TRBJ2-7; size: .; D: TRBD1; V: TRBV5-1; CDR3: CASSLGQGTHEQYF; DNA: TGCGCCAGCAGTCTGGGACAGGGGACCCACGAGCAGTACTTC
J: TRBJ1-1; size: .; D: TRBD1; V: TRBV5-1; CDR3: CATTRGDSFMNTEAFF; DNA: TGCGCCACCACCCGGGGGGACAGCTTCATGAACACTGAAGCTTTCTTT
J: TRBJ2-3; size: .; D: .; V: TRBV29-1; CDR3: CSVAGYHADTQYF; DNA: TGCAGCGTTGCGGGTTATCACGCAGATACGCAGTATTTT
J: TRBJ2-7; size: .; D: .; V: TRBV4-3; CDR3: CASSQDWQAGDEQYF; DNA: TGCGCCAGCAGCCAAGATTGGCAGGCTGGGGACGAGCAGTACTTC
J: TRBJ2-1; size: .; D: TRBD2; V: TRBV20-1; CDR3: CSASVTSGRWNEQFF; DNA: TGCAGTGCTAGTGTCACTAGCGGGAGGTGGAATGAGCAGTTCTTC
J: TRBJ2-1; size: .; D: .; V: TRBV7-9; CDR3: CASSLGVTGLYNEQFF; DNA: TGTGCCAGCAGCTTAGGGGTCACAGGGCTATACAATGAGCAGTTCTTC
J: TRBJ2-3; size: .; D: .; V: TRBV18; CDR3: CASSPPRGTGTDTQYF; DNA: TGTGCCAGCTCACCACCGCGAGGGACGGGCACAGATACGCAGTATTTT
J: TRBJ2-3; size: .; D: TRBD2; V: TRBV28; CDR3: CASSLLAGERDTDTQYF; DNA: TGTGCCAGCAGTTTACTAGCGGGAGAGAGGGACACAGATACGCAGTATTTT
J: TRBJ1-4; size: .; D: TRBD1; V: TRBV11-2; CDR3: CASSITRRGRDEKLFF; DNA: TGTGCCAGCAGCATTACCCGAAGGGGGCGCGATGAAAAACTGTTTTTT
J: TRBJ2-5; size: .; D: .; V: TRBV10-2; CDR3: CASMEGTGETQYF; DNA: TGCGCCAGCATGGAGGGAACTGGAGAGACCCAGTACTTC
J: TRBJ2-2; size: once; D: .; V: TRBV19; CDR3: CASRRGVGPNTGELFF; DNA: TGTGCCAGTAGGAGAGGAGTGGGGCCTAACACCGGGGAGCTGTTTTTT
J: TRBJ1-2; size: .; D: .; V: TRBV6-5; CDR3: CASGASRGYTF; DNA: TGTGCCAGCGGGGCCTCTCGAGGCTACACCTTC
J: TRBJ2-1; size: .; D: TRBD1; V: TRBV6-5; CDR3: CASSYRGQGLLNEQFF; DNA: TGTGCCAGCAGTTACCGGGGACAGGGCCTACTCAATGAGCAGTTCTTC
J: TRBJ1-4; size: few; D: TRBD1; V: TRBV25-1; CDR3: CASSPSGQINEKLFF; DNA: TGTGCCAGCAGTCCCTCGGGACAGATCAATGAAAAACTGTTTTTT
J: TRBJ2-5; size: once; D: TRBD2; V: TRBV13; CDR3: CASSPRTSGGKETQYF; DNA: TGTGCCAGCAGCCCCAGGACTAGCGGGGGGAAAGAGACCCAGTACTTC
J: TRBJ1-4; size: .; D: .; V: TRBV11-1; CDR3: CASSSGRQNEKLFF; DNA: TGTGCCAGCAGCTCGGGACGGCAGAATGAAAAACTGTTTTTT
J: TRBJ2-2; size: .; D: TRBD2; V: TRBV5-5; CDR3: CASSLSSGRGTGELFF; DNA: TGTGCCAGCAGCTTGTCTAGCGGGAGGGGCACCGGGGAGCTGTTTTTT
J: TRBJ1-5; size: .; D: .; V: TRBV6-1; CDR3: CASSEGRNNQPQHF; DNA: TGTGCCAGCAGTGAAGGTCGGAACAATCAGCCCCAGCATTTT
J: TRBJ2-7; size: .; D: .; V: TRBV13; CDR3: CASSLEGWPGGYEQYF; DNA: TGTGCCAGCAGCTTAGAGGGCTGGCCTGGGGGCTACGAGCAGTACTTC
J: TRBJ2-5; size: .; D: .; V: TRBV25-1; CDR3: CASSPGGSGQETQYF; DNA: TGTGCCAGCAGCCCCGGTGGTAGCGGCCAAGAGACCCAGTACTTC
J: TRBJ2-1; size: .; D: .; V: TRBV5-4; CDR3: CASSVGQRVDNEQFF; DNA: TGTGCCAGCAGCGTCGGCCAGCGGGTTGACAATGAGCAGTTCTTC
J: TRBJ2-4; size: once; D: .; V: TRBV5-4; CDR3: CASSFRGAEYF; DNA: TGTGCCAGCAGCTTTAGAGGGGCAGAGTACTTC
J: TRBJ2-3; size: .; D: .; V: TRBV3-1/TRBV3-2; CDR3: CASSQDPRGGTDTQYF; DNA: TGTGCCAGCAGCCAAGACCCCAGGGGGGGCACAGATACGCAGTATTTT
J: TRBJ1-1; size: .; D: .; V: TRBV15; CDR3: CATSQRGQGPNTEAFF; DNA: TGTGCCACCAGCCAGAGAGGCCAGGGGCCGAACACTGAAGCTTTCTTT
J: TRBJ2-1; size: .; D: TRBD2; V: TRBV30; CDR3: CARKLAGSYNEQFF; DNA: TGTGCCCGAAAACTAGCGGGGTCCTACAATGAGCAGTTCTTC
J: TRBJ2-5; size: .; D: .; V: TRBV2; CDR3: CASSLALGGRETQYF; DNA: TGTGCCAGCAGTCTAGCACTTGGCGGGCGGGAGACCCAGTACTTC
J: TRBJ2-7; size: .; D: TRBD1; V: TRBV7-8; CDR3: CASSPRTGGIYEQYF; DNA: TGTGCCAGCAGCCCAAGGACAGGGGGCATCTACGAGCAGTACTTC
J: TRBJ1-3; size: .; D: .; V: TRBV7-9; CDR3: CASSLGNSGNTIYF; DNA: TGTGCCAGCAGCTTAGGGAACTCTGGAAACACCATATATTTT
J: TRBJ2-2; size: .; D: .; V: TRBV10-3; CDR3: CAIYDGTANTGELFF; DNA: TGTGCCATCTACGACGGTACCGCGAACACCGGGGAGCTGTTTTTT
J: TRBJ2-4; size: .; D: .; V: TRBV27; CDR3: CASSLGRPALAKNIQYF; DNA: TGTGCCAGCAGTTTAGGCAGGCCCGCGTTAGCCAAAAACATTCAGTACTTC
J: TRBJ1-5; size: .; D: .; V: TRBV2; CDR3: CASSRTEPLTQHF; DNA: TGTGCCAGCAGTAGGACAGAGCCTTTGACCCAGCATTTT
J: TRBJ2-1; size: .; D: .; V: TRBV7-2; CDR3: CASSPEGSLGYNEQFF; DNA: TGTGCCAGCAGCCCCGAGGGGTCCTTGGGTTACAATGAGCAGTTCTTC
J: TRBJ2-3; size: .; D: .; V: TRBV2; CDR3: CASKTSTDTQYF; DNA: TGTGCCAGCAAAACTAGCACAGATACGCAGTATTTT
J: TRBJ1-3; size: .; D: .; V: TRBV6-5; CDR3: CASRDQVIGNTIYF; DNA: TGTGCCAGCAGGGATCAGGTTATCGGAAACACCATATATTTT
J: TRBJ2-7; size: .; D: TRBD2; V: TRBV27; CDR3: CASSSQAGVYEQYF; DNA: TGTGCCAGCAGTTCTCAAGCGGGAGTATACGAGCAGTACTTC
J: TRBJ2-5; size: .; D: TRBD1; V: TRBV18; CDR3: CASSDNRGETQYF; DNA: TGTGCCAGCTCAGACAACAGGGGAGAGACCCAGTACTTC
J: TRBJ2-1; size: .; D: .; V: TRBV7-6; CDR3: CASSLGRERGYNEQFF; DNA: TGTGCCAGCAGCTTAGGCCGGGAGCGTGGATACAATGAGCAGTTCTTC
J: TRBJ2-3; size: .; D: .; V: TRBV19; CDR3: CASRGTNWEQYF; DNA: TGTGCCAGTAGGGGGACGAATTGGGAGCAGTATTTT
J: TRBJ1-2; size: .; D: .; V: TRBV28; CDR3: CASSLTGRWGYTF; DNA: TGTGCCAGCAGTCTAACAGGGAGATGGGGCTACACCTTC
J: TRBJ2-3; size: .; D: TRBD2; V: TRBV5-1; CDR3: CASSLARTSGSADTQYF; DNA: TGCGCCAGCAGCTTGGCCCGGACTAGCGGGAGTGCAGATACGCAGTATTTT
J: TRBJ2-1; size: .; D: .; V: TRBV7-9; CDR3: CASSRDTRNEQFF; DNA: TGTGCCAGCAGCCGTGATACCCGCAATGAGCAGTTCTTC
J: TRBJ2-7; size: few; D: .; V: TRBV15; CDR3: CATSGDGYEQYF; DNA: TGTGCCACCAGCGGGGATGGCTACGAGCAGTACTTC
J: TRBJ1-6; size: .; D: TRBD1; V: TRBV5-4; CDR3: CASSLGQGGSPLHF; DNA: TGTGCCAGCAGCCTGGGACAGGGAGGCTCACCCCTCCACTTT
J: TRBJ1-1; size: .; D: .; V: TRBV5-1; CDR3: CASSMQTGGGAEAFF; DNA: TGCGCCAGCAGCATGCAGACAGGAGGAGGAGCTGAAGCTTTCTTT
J: TRBJ1-4; size: .; D: .; V: TRBV28; CDR3: CASRSGGSTNEKLFF; DNA: TGTGCCAGCCGGAGCGGGGGATCAACTAATGAAAAACTGTTTTTT
J: TRBJ2-1; size: .; D: TRBD1; V: TRBV7-2; CDR3: CASSFSGQGYNEQFF; DNA: TGTGCCAGCAGCTTCTCGGGACAGGGCTACAATGAGCAGTTCTTC
J: TRBJ1-1; size: .; D: TRBD1; V: TRBV6-5; CDR3: CASSYRTGNTEAFF; DNA: TGTGCCAGCAGTTACCGGACAGGGAACACTGAAGCTTTCTTT
J: TRBJ2-2; size: few; D: .; V: TRBV2; CDR3: CASRMLGLTGELFF; DNA: TGTGCCAGCCGTATGTTGGGCCTGACCGGGGAGCTGTTTTTT
J: TRBJ2-1; size: .; D: TRBD1; V: TRBV28; CDR3: CASSLSSGGANEQFF; DNA: TGTGCCAGCAGTTTATCATCAGGGGGCGCAAATGAGCAGTTCTTC
J: TRBJ2-7; size: .; D: TRBD2; V: TRBV10-3; CDR3: CAISDSSGRAYEQYF; DNA: TGTGCCATCAGTGATTCCAGCGGGAGGGCCTACGAGCAGTACTTC
J: TRBJ1-3; size: .; D: .; V: TRBV6-5; CDR3: CASSRTFYSGNTIYF; DNA: TGTGCCAGCAGTCGGACATTCTATTCTGGAAACACCATATATTTT
J: TRBJ2-3; size: .; D: TRBD2; V: TRBV5-4; CDR3: CASSGTSGWTDTQYF; DNA: TGTGCCAGCAGCGGGACTAGCGGGTGGACAGATACGCAGTATTTT
J: TRBJ2-7; size: .; D: .; V: TRBV4-3; CDR3: CASSHARDGTYEQYF; DNA: TGCGCCAGCAGCCACGCCAGGGACGGGACCTACGAGCAGTACTTC
J: TRBJ2-2; size: .; D: .; V: TRBV6-5; CDR3: CASSYWYGSNTGELFF; DNA: TGTGCCAGCAGTTATTGGTACGGGAGTAACACCGGGGAGCTGTTTTTT